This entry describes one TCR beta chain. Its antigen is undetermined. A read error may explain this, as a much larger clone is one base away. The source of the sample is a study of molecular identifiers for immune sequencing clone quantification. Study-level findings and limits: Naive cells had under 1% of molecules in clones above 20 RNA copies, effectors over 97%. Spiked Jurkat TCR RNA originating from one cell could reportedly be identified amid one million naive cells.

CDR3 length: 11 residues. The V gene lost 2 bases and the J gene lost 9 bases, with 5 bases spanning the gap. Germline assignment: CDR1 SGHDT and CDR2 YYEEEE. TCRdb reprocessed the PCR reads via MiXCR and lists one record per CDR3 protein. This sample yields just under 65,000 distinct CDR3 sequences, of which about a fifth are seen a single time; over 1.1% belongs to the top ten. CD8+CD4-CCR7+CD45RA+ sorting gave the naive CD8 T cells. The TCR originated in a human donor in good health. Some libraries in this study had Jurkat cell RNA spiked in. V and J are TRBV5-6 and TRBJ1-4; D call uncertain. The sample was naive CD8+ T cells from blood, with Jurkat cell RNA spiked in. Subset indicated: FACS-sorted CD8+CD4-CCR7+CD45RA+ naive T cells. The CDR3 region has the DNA TGTGCCAGCAGCTTCGGCAAAAAACTGTTTTTT. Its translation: CASSFGKKLFF.